This T cell receptor beta chain is drawn from a study of PD-1 blockade in classical Hodgkin lymphoma. Overall study context: Nivolumab was given intravenously to patients at 3 mg/kg every 2 weeks. General study results and limits: Diversity in CD4+ TCRs, unlike that measured in CD8+ TCRs, had risen significantly by C4D1.

The CDR3 is 14 amino acids. J gave up 3 bases and V 3 bases, and 5 bases lay outside the gene matches. CDR1 is LGHNA, CDR2 YSLEER, per germline. Of note for this clone: The antigen remains undetermined.

Here immunoSEQ multiplex PCR was the method, and the copy in TCRdb shows in-frame clones only, minus some. The sample includes around 25,000 clones, around 80% of them seen just once. After autologous stem cell transplantation all patients relapsed, and prior brentuximab vedotin exposure differed between cohorts. The V call is TRBV4-3, the J call TRBJ2-7, with TRBD2 identical over 7 bases. The material was peripheral blood mononuclear cells (PBMCs), obtained at baseline. This receptor was obtained from a human donor with classical Hodgkin lymphoma. The CDR3 nucleotides read TGCGCCAGCAGCCACGTGGGGGACTACTACGAGCAGTACTTC. This sequence encodes CASSHVGDYYEQYF.